A selection of T cell receptor beta chains follows, all from one sample in a study of T-cell reconstitution after alpha-beta-depleted transplantation in children. MiXCR was run by TCRdb on the PCR reads, yielding one entry per CDR3 protein. The sample holds over 550,000 distinct CDR3 sequences, about 11% seen once. The material sequenced was PBMCs from the stem cell graft donor, taken from the stem cell graft. These receptors came from a human donor who donated a stem cell graft to a child with acute myeloid leukemia. The CDR3 runs from the conserved cysteine through the conserved F or W. Each record gives: V gene, clone size, D gene, J gene, CDR3 protein, CDR3 DNA. A D gene is named only where the DNA matches it firmly. Clone size is not always given. Where it is, it says once, few, many or a class for expanded clones.

v_call: TRBV7-2
clone_size: many
d_call: NA
j_call: TRBJ2-7
cdr3_aa: CASSREIPYEQYF
cdr3_nt: TGTGCCAGCAGCCGGGAGATTCCCTACGAGCAGTACTTC

v_call: TRBV4-2
clone_size: few
d_call: TRBD2
j_call: TRBJ2-5
cdr3_aa: CASSGTSGEQETQYF
cdr3_nt: TGTGCCAGCAGCGGGACTAGCGGGGAACAAGAGACCCAGTACTTC

v_call: TRBV29-1
clone_size: NA
d_call: NA
j_call: TRBJ1-5
cdr3_aa: CSVESGTNQPQHF
cdr3_nt: TGCAGCGTTGAATCAGGTACCAATCAGCCCCAGCATTTT

v_call: TRBV28
clone_size: NA
d_call: TRBD1
j_call: TRBJ2-5
cdr3_aa: CASRKQGEETQYF
cdr3_nt: TGTGCCAGCAGGAAACAGGGGGAAGAGACCCAGTACTTC

v_call: TRBV5-1
clone_size: NA
d_call: TRBD2
j_call: TRBJ2-7
cdr3_aa: CASSRREGGPNEQYF
cdr3_nt: TGCGCCAGCAGTAGAAGAGAGGGAGGGCCAAACGAGCAGTACTTC

v_call: TRBV7-7
clone_size: NA
d_call: TRBD2
j_call: TRBJ2-3
cdr3_aa: CASSPGLADSDTQYF
cdr3_nt: TGTGCTAGCAGCCCTGGACTAGCGGACTCAGATACGCAGTATTTT

v_call: TRBV28
clone_size: many
d_call: TRBD1
j_call: TRBJ1-6
cdr3_aa: CASSSPGTGYNSPLHF
cdr3_nt: TGTGCCAGCAGTTCACCCGGGACAGGGTATAATTCACCCCTCCACTTT

v_call: TRBV11-2
clone_size: NA
d_call: NA
j_call: TRBJ2-1
cdr3_aa: CASSLWASRLSEQFF
cdr3_nt: TGTGCCAGCAGCTTGTGGGCATCTAGGCTAAGTGAGCAGTTCTTC

v_call: TRBV6-5
clone_size: many
d_call: NA
j_call: TRBJ2-6
cdr3_aa: CASKRGASGANVLTF
cdr3_nt: TGTGCCAGCAAGCGAGGGGCCTCTGGGGCCAACGTCCTGACTTTC

v_call: TRBV21-1
clone_size: few
d_call: NA
j_call: TRBJ2-2
cdr3_aa: CASTPSNGKLSGELFF
cdr3_nt: TGTGCCAGCACCCCCTCTAACGGGAAATTGTCCGGGGAGCTGTTTTTT

v_call: TRBV6-1
clone_size: NA
d_call: NA
j_call: TRBJ2-3
cdr3_aa: CASSSPGLKTADTQYF
cdr3_nt: TGTGCCAGCAGCTCACCGGGCCTAAAAACAGCAGATACGCAGTATTTT

v_call: TRBV5-1
clone_size: many
d_call: NA
j_call: TRBJ2-2
cdr3_aa: CASSSDPGGELFF
cdr3_nt: TGCGCCAGCAGCTCAGACCCCGGCGGGGAGCTGTTTTTT

v_call: TRBV5-1
clone_size: many
d_call: NA
j_call: TRBJ2-1
cdr3_aa: CASSLAYGSYNEQFF
cdr3_nt: TGCGCCAGCAGCTTGGCCTATGGGTCCTACAATGAGCAGTTCTTC

v_call: TRBV6-1
clone_size: many
d_call: NA
j_call: TRBJ2-7
cdr3_aa: CASSPSTYSYEQYF
cdr3_nt: TGTGCCAGCAGCCCTAGTACTTACTCCTACGAGCAGTACTTC

v_call: TRBV20-1
clone_size: many
d_call: NA
j_call: TRBJ2-5
cdr3_aa: CSARHGQTQETQYF
cdr3_nt: TGCAGTGCTAGACACGGACAGACCCAAGAGACCCAGTACTTC

v_call: TRBV6-1
clone_size: NA
d_call: TRBD2
j_call: TRBJ2-1
cdr3_aa: CASKITSGSNEQFF
cdr3_nt: TGTGCCAGCAAAATTACTAGCGGATCCAATGAGCAGTTCTTC

v_call: TRBV6-2/TRBV6-3
clone_size: few
d_call: TRBD1
j_call: TRBJ1-1
cdr3_aa: CASRTRQGGISEAFF
cdr3_nt: TGTGCCAGCAGAACGCGTCAGGGGGGCATCTCTGAAGCTTTCTTT

v_call: TRBV28
clone_size: NA
d_call: TRBD1
j_call: TRBJ1-5
cdr3_aa: CASSTRQGGGNQPQHF
cdr3_nt: TGTGCCAGCAGTACGCGACAGGGCGGAGGCAATCAGCCCCAGCATTTT

v_call: TRBV7-9
clone_size: many
d_call: NA
j_call: TRBJ1-1
cdr3_aa: CASSPGPNTEAFF
cdr3_nt: TGTGCCAGCAGTCCCGGACCGAACACTGAAGCTTTCTTT

v_call: TRBV29-1
clone_size: once
d_call: NA
j_call: TRBJ2-4
cdr3_aa: CSVAGLAKNIQYF
cdr3_nt: TGCAGCGTCGCAGGGCTGGCCAAAAACATTCAGTACTTC

v_call: TRBV29-1
clone_size: many
d_call: NA
j_call: TRBJ2-3
cdr3_aa: CSAARGSGSTDTQYF
cdr3_nt: TGCAGCGCCGCTCGTGGTAGCGGAAGCACAGATACGCAGTATTTT

v_call: TRBV29-1
clone_size: NA
d_call: NA
j_call: TRBJ2-7
cdr3_aa: CSVGRGGSYEQYF
cdr3_nt: TGCAGCGTTGGGCGGGGCGGATCCTACGAGCAGTACTTC

v_call: TRBV12-3/TRBV12-4
clone_size: NA
d_call: NA
j_call: TRBJ1-6
cdr3_aa: CASSLPDSRSPLHF
cdr3_nt: TGTGCCAGCAGTTTGCCAGATTCCCGTTCACCCCTCCACTTT

v_call: TRBV15
clone_size: many
d_call: TRBD2
j_call: TRBJ2-3
cdr3_aa: CATSTGLAGVEGTDTQYF
cdr3_nt: TGTGCCACCAGCACCGGACTAGCGGGAGTGGAGGGCACAGATACGCAGTATTTT

v_call: TRBV7-2
clone_size: NA
d_call: NA
j_call: TRBJ2-3
cdr3_aa: CASSLAPRGGLGTDTQYF
cdr3_nt: TGTGCCAGCAGCTTAGCCCCCAGGGGGGGACTAGGGACAGATACGCAGTATTTT

v_call: TRBV20-1
clone_size: few
d_call: TRBD2
j_call: TRBJ2-1
cdr3_aa: CSARDWSGRMGGNEQFF
cdr3_nt: TGCAGTGCTAGAGATTGGAGCGGGAGGATGGGGGGCAATGAGCAGTTCTTC

v_call: TRBV6-1
clone_size: NA
d_call: NA
j_call: TRBJ1-5
cdr3_aa: CASSGINSNQPQHF
cdr3_nt: TGTGCCAGCAGCGGGATAAATAGCAATCAGCCCCAGCATTTT

v_call: TRBV7-6
clone_size: many
d_call: TRBD2
j_call: TRBJ2-3
cdr3_aa: CASSFPGLAGEDTQYF
cdr3_nt: TGTGCCAGCAGCTTCCCCGGACTAGCGGGAGAAGATACGCAGTATTTT

v_call: TRBV9
clone_size: few
d_call: TRBD1
j_call: TRBJ1-2
cdr3_aa: CASSLRQGLGYTF
cdr3_nt: TGTGCCAGCAGTTTGAGACAGGGTCTTGGCTACACCTTC

v_call: TRBV29-1
clone_size: few
d_call: TRBD1
j_call: TRBJ1-3
cdr3_aa: CSVEWGQGFGNTIYF
cdr3_nt: TGCAGCGTTGAATGGGGACAGGGGTTCGGAAACACCATATATTTT

v_call: TRBV20-1
clone_size: NA
d_call: NA
j_call: TRBJ1-2
cdr3_aa: CSARDRDRAGYGYTF
cdr3_nt: TGCAGTGCTAGAGATCGGGACCGGGCGGGCTATGGCTACACCTTC

v_call: TRBV7-6
clone_size: NA
d_call: TRBD2
j_call: TRBJ2-7
cdr3_aa: CASTSSGSSEQYF
cdr3_nt: TGTGCCAGCACGTCTAGCGGGAGTTCCGAGCAGTACTTC

v_call: TRBV9
clone_size: many
d_call: TRBD2
j_call: TRBJ2-3
cdr3_aa: CASSYETSGGTDTQYF
cdr3_nt: TGTGCCAGCAGCTACGAGACTAGCGGAGGCACAGATACGCAGTATTTT

v_call: TRBV12-3/TRBV12-4
clone_size: NA
d_call: TRBD1
j_call: TRBJ2-7
cdr3_aa: CASSSRQGFSYEQYF
cdr3_nt: TGTGCCAGCAGTTCTCGACAGGGGTTTTCCTACGAGCAGTACTTC

v_call: TRBV20-1
clone_size: many
d_call: TRBD1
j_call: TRBJ1-2
cdr3_aa: CSARGGQGKYYGYTF
cdr3_nt: TGCAGTGCTAGAGGGGGACAGGGTAAATACTATGGCTACACCTTC

v_call: TRBV19
clone_size: NA
d_call: TRBD1
j_call: TRBJ1-5
cdr3_aa: CASSPPPGQGETQHF
cdr3_nt: TGTGCCAGTAGTCCTCCGCCGGGACAGGGGGAGACGCAGCATTTT

v_call: TRBV7-8
clone_size: few
d_call: NA
j_call: TRBJ2-1
cdr3_aa: CASSRTTTNSYNEQFF
cdr3_nt: TGTGCCAGCAGCCGAACTACAACGAACTCCTACAATGAGCAGTTCTTC

v_call: TRBV12-3/TRBV12-4
clone_size: many
d_call: TRBD2
j_call: TRBJ2-3
cdr3_aa: CASSLATYGLAGSTDTQYF
cdr3_nt: TGTGCCAGCAGTTTAGCGACATATGGACTAGCGGGGAGCACAGATACGCAGTATTTT

v_call: TRBV6-4
clone_size: few
d_call: NA
j_call: TRBJ2-1
cdr3_aa: CASSARGTDNEQFF
cdr3_nt: TGTGCCAGCAGTGCCCGCGGGACAGACAATGAGCAGTTCTTC

v_call: TRBV4-2
clone_size: NA
d_call: NA
j_call: TRBJ1-1
cdr3_aa: CASSQSRVVNTEAFF
cdr3_nt: TGTGCCAGCAGCCAATCCAGGGTGGTGAACACTGAAGCTTTCTTT

v_call: TRBV20-1
clone_size: many
d_call: TRBD2
j_call: TRBJ2-7
cdr3_aa: CSARPQRGGYEQYF
cdr3_nt: TGCAGTGCTAGACCTCAGCGGGGGGGCTACGAGCAGTACTTC

v_call: TRBV5-1
clone_size: few
d_call: NA
j_call: TRBJ2-2
cdr3_aa: CASSLAVPNTGELFF
cdr3_nt: TGCGCCAGCAGCTTGGCGGTCCCGAACACCGGGGAGCTGTTTTTT

v_call: TRBV28
clone_size: NA
d_call: NA
j_call: TRBJ2-4
cdr3_aa: CASSWGMGFSGAKNIQYF
cdr3_nt: TGTGCCAGCAGTTGGGGCATGGGGTTCTCCGGGGCCAAAAACATTCAGTACTTC

v_call: TRBV9
clone_size: few
d_call: NA
j_call: TRBJ2-7
cdr3_aa: CASSVAVQGPWEQYF
cdr3_nt: TGTGCCAGCAGCGTAGCCGTACAGGGCCCGTGGGAGCAGTACTTC

v_call: TRBV5-1
clone_size: NA
d_call: NA
j_call: TRBJ2-1
cdr3_aa: CASSLYGSIDEQFF
cdr3_nt: TGCGCCAGCAGCTTATACGGGAGCATTGATGAGCAGTTCTTC

v_call: TRBV20-1
clone_size: NA
d_call: TRBD1
j_call: TRBJ1-2
cdr3_aa: CSADRGSYGYTF
cdr3_nt: TGCAGTGCCGACAGGGGCTCGTATGGCTACACCTTC